This T cell receptor (beta chain) was captured in a study of T cell responses to AZD1222 COVID-19 vaccine. The CDR3 has 13 amino acids. CDR1 is SNHLY, CDR2 FYNNEI, per germline. V trimming: 6 bases; J trimming: 7 bases; junction bases outside the gene matches: 8. TCRdb's copy holds only in-frame clones and misses some; the assay was immunoSEQ multiplex PCR. The sample includes roughly 120,000 clones, about nine tenths of them seen just once. The material was peripheral blood, obtained on day 0 of AZD1222 vaccination. J is TRBJ1-2 and V is TRBV2; TRBD1 aligns across 7 bases. The source is an adult in good health. The CDR3 loop is CASSYDRVRGYTF. CDR3 DNA: TGTGCCAGCAGCTATGACAGGGTGCGTGGCTACACCTTC.